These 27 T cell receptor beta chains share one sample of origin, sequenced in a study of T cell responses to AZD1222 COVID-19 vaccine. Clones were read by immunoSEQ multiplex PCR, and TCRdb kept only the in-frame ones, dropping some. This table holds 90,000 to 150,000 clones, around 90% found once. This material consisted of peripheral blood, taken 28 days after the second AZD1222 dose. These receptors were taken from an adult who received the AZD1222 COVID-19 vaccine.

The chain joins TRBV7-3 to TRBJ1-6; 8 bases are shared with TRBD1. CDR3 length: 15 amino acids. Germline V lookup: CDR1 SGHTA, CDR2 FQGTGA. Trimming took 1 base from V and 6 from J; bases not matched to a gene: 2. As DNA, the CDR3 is TGTGCCAGCAGCTTAAATGGACAGGGTAATTCACCCCTCCACTTT. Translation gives CASSLNGQGNSPLHF.

CDR3: CATSGTGVYEQYF. DNA for the CDR3: TGTGCCACCAGTGGGACAGGTGTCTACGAGCAGTACTTC. This chain uses TRBV24-1 with TRBJ2-7; the match to TRBD1 covers 7 bases. The V gene end was trimmed by 5 bases and the J gene end by 3 bases; junction bases not matched to a gene: 3. The CDR3 extends over 13 amino acids. Looked up from germline, CDR1 is KGHDR and CDR2 is SFDVKD.

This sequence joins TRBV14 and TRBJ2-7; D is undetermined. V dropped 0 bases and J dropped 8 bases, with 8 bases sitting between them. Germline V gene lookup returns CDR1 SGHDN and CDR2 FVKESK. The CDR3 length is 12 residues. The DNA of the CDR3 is TGTGCCAGCAGCCAAGACAGCCGGCAGCAGTACTTC. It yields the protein CASSQDSRQQYF. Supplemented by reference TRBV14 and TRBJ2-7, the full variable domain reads EAGVTQFPSHSVIEKGQTVTLRCDPISGHDNLYWYRRVMGKEIKFLLHFVKESKQDESGMPNNRFLAERTGGTYSTLKVQPAELEDSGVYFCASSQDSRQQYFGPGTRLTVT.

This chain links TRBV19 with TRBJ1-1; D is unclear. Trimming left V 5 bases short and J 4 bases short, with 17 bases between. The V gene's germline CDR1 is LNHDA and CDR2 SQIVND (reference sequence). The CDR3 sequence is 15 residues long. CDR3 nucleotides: TGTGCCAGTAGTTCGCGAGTCTCGTGGGGCACTGAAGCTTTCTTT. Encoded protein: CASSSRVSWGTEAFF.

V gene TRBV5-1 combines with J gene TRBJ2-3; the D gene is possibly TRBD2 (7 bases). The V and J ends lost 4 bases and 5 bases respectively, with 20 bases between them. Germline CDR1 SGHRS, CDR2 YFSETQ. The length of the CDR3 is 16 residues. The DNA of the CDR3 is TGCGCCAGCAGCCCCCCCCTGGGGGGGGCCGGAGATACGCAGTATTTT. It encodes CASSPPLGGAGDTQYF.

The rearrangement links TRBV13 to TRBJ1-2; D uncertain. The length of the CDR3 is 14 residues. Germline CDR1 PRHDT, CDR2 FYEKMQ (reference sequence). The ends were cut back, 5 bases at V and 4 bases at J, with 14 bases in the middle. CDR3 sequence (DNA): TGTGCCAGCAGCCACTCCGAGGCAGCCTATGGCTACACCTTC. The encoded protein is CASSHSEAAYGYTF.

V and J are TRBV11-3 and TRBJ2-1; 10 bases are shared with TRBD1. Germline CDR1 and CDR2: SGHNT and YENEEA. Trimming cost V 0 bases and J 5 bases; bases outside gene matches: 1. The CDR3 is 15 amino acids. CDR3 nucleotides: TGTGCCAGCAGCTTAGAGGGACAGGGGAACAATGAGCAGTTCTTC. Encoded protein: CASSLEGQGNNEQFF.

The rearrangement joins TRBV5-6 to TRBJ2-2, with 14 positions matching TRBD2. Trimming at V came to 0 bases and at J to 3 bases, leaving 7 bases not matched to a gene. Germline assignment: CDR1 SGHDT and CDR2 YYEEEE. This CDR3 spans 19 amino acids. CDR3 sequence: CASSLEGTSGGFDTGELFF. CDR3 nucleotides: TGTGCCAGCAGCTTGGAAGGGACTAGCGGGGGATTCGACACCGGGGAGCTGTTTTTT.

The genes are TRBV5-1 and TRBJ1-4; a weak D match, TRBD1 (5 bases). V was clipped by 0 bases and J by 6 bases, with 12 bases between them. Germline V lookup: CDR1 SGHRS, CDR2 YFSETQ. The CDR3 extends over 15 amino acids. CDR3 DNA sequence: TGCGCCAGCAGCTTGGTCCGGGGGTCGGATGAAAAACTGTTTTTT. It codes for CASSLVRGSDEKLFF. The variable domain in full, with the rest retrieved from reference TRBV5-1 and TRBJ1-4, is KAGVTQTPRYLIKTRGQQVTLSCSPISGHRSVSWYQQTPGQGLQFLFEYFSETQRNKGNFPGRFSGRQFSNSRSEMNVSTLELGDSALYLCASSLVRGSDEKLFFGSGTQLSVL.

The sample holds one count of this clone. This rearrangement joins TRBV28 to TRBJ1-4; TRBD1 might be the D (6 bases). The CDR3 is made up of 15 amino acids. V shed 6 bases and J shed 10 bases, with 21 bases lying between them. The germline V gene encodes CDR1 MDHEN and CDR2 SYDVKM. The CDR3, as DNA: TGTGCCAGCAGCCGAACGACAGGTCTAGTCGGAAAACTGTTTTTT. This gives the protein CASSRTTGLVGKLFF.

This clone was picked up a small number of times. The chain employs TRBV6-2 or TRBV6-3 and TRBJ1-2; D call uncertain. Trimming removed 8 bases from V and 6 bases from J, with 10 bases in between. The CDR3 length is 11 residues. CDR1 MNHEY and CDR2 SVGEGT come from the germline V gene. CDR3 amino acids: CASRWADGYTF. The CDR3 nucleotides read TGTGCCAGCCGTTGGGCGGATGGCTACACCTTC.

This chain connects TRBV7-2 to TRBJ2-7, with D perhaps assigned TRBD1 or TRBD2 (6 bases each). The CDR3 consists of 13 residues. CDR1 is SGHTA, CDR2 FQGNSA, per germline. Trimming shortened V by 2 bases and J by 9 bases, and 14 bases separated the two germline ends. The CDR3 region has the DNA TGTGCCAGCAGCTTACGGGGGCGGGGCGGGCAGTACTTC. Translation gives CASSLRGRGGQYF. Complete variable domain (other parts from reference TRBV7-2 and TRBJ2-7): GAGVSQSPSNKVTEKGKDVELRCDPISGHTALYWYRQSLGQGLEFLIYFQGNSAPDKSGLPSDRFSAERTGGSVSTLTIQRTQQEDSAVYLCASSLRGRGGQYFGPGTRLTVT.

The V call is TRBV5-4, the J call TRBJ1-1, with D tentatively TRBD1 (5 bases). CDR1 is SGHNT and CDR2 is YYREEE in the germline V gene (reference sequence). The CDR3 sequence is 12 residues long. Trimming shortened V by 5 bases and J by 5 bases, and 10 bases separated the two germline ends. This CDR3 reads CASSRGRTEAFF. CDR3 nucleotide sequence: TGTGCCAGCAGTAGGGGTAGGACTGAAGCTTTCTTT.

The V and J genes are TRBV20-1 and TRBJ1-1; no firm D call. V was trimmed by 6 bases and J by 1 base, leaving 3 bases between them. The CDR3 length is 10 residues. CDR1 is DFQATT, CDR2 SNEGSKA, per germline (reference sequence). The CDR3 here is CSAENTEAFF. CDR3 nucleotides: TGCAGTGCCGAGAACACTGAAGCTTTCTTT.

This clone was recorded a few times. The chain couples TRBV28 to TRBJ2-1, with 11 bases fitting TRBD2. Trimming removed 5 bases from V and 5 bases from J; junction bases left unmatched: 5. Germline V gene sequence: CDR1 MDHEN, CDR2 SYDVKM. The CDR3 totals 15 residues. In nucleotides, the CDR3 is TGTGCCAGCAGTCACACTAGCGGGGGAAACAATGAGCAGTTCTTC. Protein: CASSHTSGGNNEQFF. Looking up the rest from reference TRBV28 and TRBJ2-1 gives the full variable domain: DVKVTQSSRYLVKRTGEKVFLECVQDMDHENMFWYRQDPGLGLRLIYFSYDVKMKEKGDIPEGYSVSREKKERFSLILESASTNQTSMYLCASSHTSGGNNEQFFGPGTRLTVL.

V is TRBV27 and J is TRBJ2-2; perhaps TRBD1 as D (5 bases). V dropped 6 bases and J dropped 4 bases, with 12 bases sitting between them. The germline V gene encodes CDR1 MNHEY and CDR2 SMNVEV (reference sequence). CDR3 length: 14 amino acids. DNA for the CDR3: TGTGCCAGCAGGATACTACAGGCCACCGGGGAGCTGTTTTTT. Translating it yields CASRILQATGELFF.

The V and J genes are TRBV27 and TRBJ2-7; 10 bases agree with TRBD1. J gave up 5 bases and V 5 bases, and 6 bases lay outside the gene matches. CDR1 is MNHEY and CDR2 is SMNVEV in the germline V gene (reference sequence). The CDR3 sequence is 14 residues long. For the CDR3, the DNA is TGTGCCAGCAGTACCGGGACAGGGGAAGACGAGCAGTACTTC. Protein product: CASSTGTGEDEQYF.

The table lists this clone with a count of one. CDR3 loop: CASRLGVGTEAFF. The DNA for the CDR3 is TGTGCCAGCAGGCTAGGTGTTGGGACTGAAGCTTTCTTT. This chain joins TRBV2 and TRBJ1-1; no clear D. With 6 bases removed from V and 5 bases from J, the gap between germline ends came to 13 bases. Per the germline V gene, CDR1 is SNHLY and CDR2 is FYNNEI. This CDR3 region has 13 residues.

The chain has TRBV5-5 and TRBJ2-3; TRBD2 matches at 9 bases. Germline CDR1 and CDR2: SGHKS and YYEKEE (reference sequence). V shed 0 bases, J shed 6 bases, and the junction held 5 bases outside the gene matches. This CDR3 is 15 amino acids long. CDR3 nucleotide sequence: TGTGCCAGCAGCTTGGAGAGGCGGGGGGGTGATACGCAGTATTTT. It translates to CASSLERRGGDTQYF.

CDR3 region: CASSFTGFEQYF. The DNA of the CDR3 is TGTGCCAGCAGTTTTACAGGGTTCGAGCAGTACTTC. The chain recombines TRBV6-9 with TRBJ2-7; D might be TRBD1 (6 bases). The V end was cut by 4 bases, the J end by 6 bases, with 10 bases between. Germline V lookup: CDR1 MNHGY, CDR2 SVAAGI. The CDR3 length is 12 residues.

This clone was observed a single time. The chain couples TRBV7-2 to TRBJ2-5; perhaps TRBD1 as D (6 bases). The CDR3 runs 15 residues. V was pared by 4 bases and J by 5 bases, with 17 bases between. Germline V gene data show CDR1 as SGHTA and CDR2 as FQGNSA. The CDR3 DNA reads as TGTGCCAGCAGCTCCAGTTTGGGGGCAGTGGAGACCCAGTACTTC. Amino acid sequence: CASSSSLGAVETQYF.

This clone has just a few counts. The CDR3 loop is CASSFSGADRTEAFF. CDR3 DNA: TGCGCCAGCAGCTTTTCGGGGGCCGATCGGACTGAAGCTTTCTTT. The rearrangement joins TRBV5-1 to TRBJ1-1; D may be TRBD1 (6 bases). V was shortened by 2 bases and J by 5 bases, with 16 bases between the two germline ends. The CDR3 is 15 amino acids. The germline V gene has CDR1 SGHRS and CDR2 YFSETQ.

CDR3 sequence (DNA): TGCAGCGTTGGACAGCCGAACACTGAAGCTTTCTTT. It specifies CSVGQPNTEAFF. V and J are TRBV29-1 and TRBJ1-1, with D possibly being TRBD1 (5 bases). Trimming shortened V by 4 bases and J by 1 base, and 7 bases separated the two germline ends. This CDR3 has 12 amino acids. Germline V gene lookup returns CDR1 SQVTM and CDR2 ANQGSEA. The whole variable domain, filled in from reference TRBV29-1 and TRBJ1-1, reads SAVISQKPSRDICQRGTSLTIQCQVDSQVTMMFWYRQQPGQSLTLIATANQGSEATYESGFVIDKFPISRPNLTFSTLTVSNMSPEDSSIYLCSVGQPNTEAFFGQGTRLTVV.

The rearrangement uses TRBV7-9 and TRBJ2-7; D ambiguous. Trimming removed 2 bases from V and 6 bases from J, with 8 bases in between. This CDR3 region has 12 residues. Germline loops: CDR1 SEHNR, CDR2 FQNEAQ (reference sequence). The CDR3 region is CASSLYPAEQYF. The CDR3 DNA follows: TGTGCCAGCAGCTTATATCCAGCCGAGCAGTACTTC.

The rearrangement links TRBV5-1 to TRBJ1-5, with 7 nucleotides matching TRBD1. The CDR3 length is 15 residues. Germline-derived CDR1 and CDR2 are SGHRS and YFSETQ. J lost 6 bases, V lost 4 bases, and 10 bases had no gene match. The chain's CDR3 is CASSQDTGAGQPQHF. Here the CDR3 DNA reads TGCGCCAGCAGCCAGGATACAGGGGCGGGTCAGCCCCAGCATTTT.

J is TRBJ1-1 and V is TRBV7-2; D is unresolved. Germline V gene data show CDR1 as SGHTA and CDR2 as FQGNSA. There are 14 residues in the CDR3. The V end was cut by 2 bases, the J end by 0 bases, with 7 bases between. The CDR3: CASSLSWMNTEAFF. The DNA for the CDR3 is TGTGCCAGCAGCTTAAGTTGGATGAACACTGAAGCTTTCTTT.

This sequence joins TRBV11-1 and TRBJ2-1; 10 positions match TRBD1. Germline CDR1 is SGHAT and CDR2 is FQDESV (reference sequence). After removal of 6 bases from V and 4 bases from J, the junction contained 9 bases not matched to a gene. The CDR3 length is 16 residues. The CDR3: CASSLSGTGAYNEQFF. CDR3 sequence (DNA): TGTGCCAGCAGTTTATCCGGGACAGGGGCGTACAATGAGCAGTTCTTC. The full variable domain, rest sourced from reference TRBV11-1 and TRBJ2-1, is EAEVAQSPRYKITEKSQAVAFWCDPISGHATLYWYRQILGQGPELLVQFQDESVVDDSQLPKDRFSAERLKGVDSTLKIQPAELGDSAMYLCASSLSGTGAYNEQFFGPGTRLTVL.